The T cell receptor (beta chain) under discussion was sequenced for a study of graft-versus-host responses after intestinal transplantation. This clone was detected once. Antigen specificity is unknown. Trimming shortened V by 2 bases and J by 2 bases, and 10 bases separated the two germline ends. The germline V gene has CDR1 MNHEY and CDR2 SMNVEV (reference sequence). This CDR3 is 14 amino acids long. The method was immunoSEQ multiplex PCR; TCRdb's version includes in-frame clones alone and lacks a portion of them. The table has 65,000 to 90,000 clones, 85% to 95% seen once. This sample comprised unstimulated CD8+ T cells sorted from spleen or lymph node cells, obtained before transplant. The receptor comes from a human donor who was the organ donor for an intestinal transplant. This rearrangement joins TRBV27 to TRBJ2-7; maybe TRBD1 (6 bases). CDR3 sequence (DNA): TGTGCCAGCAGTTTACTAGGGACAACCTACGAGCAGTACTTC. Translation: CASSLLGTTYEQYF.